The T cell receptor beta chain under discussion was sequenced for a study of cytomegalovirus exposure and HLA in healthy donors. Whole-study context: Within the Caucasian-associated ancestry cluster were roughly 81% of the 398 genotyped donors.

This PCR relied on a set of 60 Vbeta primers and 13 Jbeta primers. Some clones are missing from TCRdb's copy, which holds only in-frame ones; the method was immunoSEQ multiplex PCR. The data contain 90,000 to 110,000 clones, more than 60% of them singletons. Everyone who donated was a healthy bone marrow donor. On this clone itself: Its antigen is currently unknown.

CDR1 is SGHNT, CDR2 YYREEE, per germline (reference sequence). Trimming took 5 bases from V and 0 from J; bases not matched to a gene: 6. The CDR3 has 15 amino acids. Broader study findings: Analyses of presence and absence presupposed an approximately uniform sequencing depth across donors. Analysis was performed later, and it showed HLA-associated TCR beta chains to be more clonally expanded than equally common others.

The chain uses TRBV5-4 and TRBJ2-3; 7 bases map to TRBD2. Sequenced: PBMCs. This TCR derives from a man aged 25-40 years in good health and CMV-seronegative. CDR3 DNA sequence: TGTGCCAGCAGTTTTAGCGGGTCTAGCACAGATACGCAGTATTTT. It translates to CASSFSGSSTDTQYF.